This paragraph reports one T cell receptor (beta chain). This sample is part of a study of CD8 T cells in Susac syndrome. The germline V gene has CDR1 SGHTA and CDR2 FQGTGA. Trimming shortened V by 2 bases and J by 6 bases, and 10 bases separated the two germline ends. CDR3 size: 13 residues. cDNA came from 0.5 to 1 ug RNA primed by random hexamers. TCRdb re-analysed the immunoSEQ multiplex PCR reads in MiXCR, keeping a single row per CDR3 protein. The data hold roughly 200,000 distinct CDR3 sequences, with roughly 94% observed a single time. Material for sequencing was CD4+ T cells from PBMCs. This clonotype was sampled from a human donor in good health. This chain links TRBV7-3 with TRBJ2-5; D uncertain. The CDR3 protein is CASSLYSGKTQYF. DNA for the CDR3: TGTGCCAGCAGCTTATATAGTGGAAAGACCCAGTACTTC.